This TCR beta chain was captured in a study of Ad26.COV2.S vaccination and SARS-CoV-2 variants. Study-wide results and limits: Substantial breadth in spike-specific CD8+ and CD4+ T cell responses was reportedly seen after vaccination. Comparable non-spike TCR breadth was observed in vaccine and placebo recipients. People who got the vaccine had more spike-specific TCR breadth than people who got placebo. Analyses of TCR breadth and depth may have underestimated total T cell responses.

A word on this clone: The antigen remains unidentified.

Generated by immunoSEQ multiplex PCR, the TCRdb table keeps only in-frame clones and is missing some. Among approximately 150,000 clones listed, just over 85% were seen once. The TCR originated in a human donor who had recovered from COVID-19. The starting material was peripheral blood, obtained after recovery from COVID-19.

The CDR3 region is CATIANTGELFF. In DNA, the CDR3 is TGTGCCACCATAGCGAACACCGGGGAGCTGTTTTTT. The chain uses TRBV24-1 and TRBJ2-2; D is unresolved. The germline V gene encodes CDR1 KGHDR and CDR2 SFDVKD. CDR3 length equals 12 residues. Deletions cut 8 bases from V and 0 bases from J, with 3 bases between.